One T cell receptor beta chain is described in this entry. The data stem from a study of blood T cell repertoires in COVID-19. In germline, CDR1 is SEHNR, CDR2 FQNEAQ (reference sequence). Trimming left V 5 bases short and J 6 bases short, with 17 bases between. The CDR3 covers 15 residues. The table came from immunoSEQ multiplex PCR; TCRdb's copy has only in-frame clones and leaves some out. The sample records approximately 110,000 clones, less than 85% being singletons. The TCR comes from an older woman with acute or convalescent COVID-19. The chain recombines TRBV7-9 with TRBJ2-1; D possibly corresponds to TRBD1 (5 bases). Sequenced sample: peripheral blood. CDR3 sequence reads: CASSRQGVTSNEQFF. In DNA, the CDR3 is TGTGCCAGCAGCCGGCAGGGCGTAACGAGCAATGAGCAGTTCTTC.